This is a list of T cell receptor beta chains from one sample in a study of shared clonotypes between healthy human individuals. TCRdb's table, derived via immunoSEQ multiplex PCR, lists solely in-frame clones and lacks some. Of under 2.5 million clones listed, 85% to 95% were seen once; the top ten hold 0.37%. Specimen: naive CD4+ T cells from PBMCs. The receptor source for this set is a man between 18 and 35 years old in good health. Some clones in this sample may be carry-over from other donors' samples. Each CDR3 is given with its conserved first and last residue. The D gene is left open where the match is weak. Some rows have no size entry. The others give once, few or many, or a class for an expanded clone.

j_gene,abundance,v_gene,d_gene,CDR3nt,CDR3aa
TRBJ1-1,NA,TRBV18,NA,TGTGCCAGCTCACCCTTCGGGGGGTTCACTGAAGCTTTCTTT,CASSPFGGFTEAFF
TRBJ2-6,once,TRBV28,NA,TGTGCCAGCAGTTTACCCTACTCTGGGGCCAACGTCCTGACTTTC,CASSLPYSGANVLTF
TRBJ2-1,NA,TRBV11-3,TRBD1,TGTGCCAGCAGCCCTGGACAGGGTGAGCAGTTCTTC,CASSPGQGEQFF
TRBJ2-1,NA,TRBV5-1,NA,TGCGCCAGCAGCTTGTCCCTGGGAGGAGGGAACAATGAGCAGTTCTTC,CASSLSLGGGNNEQFF
TRBJ2-5,NA,TRBV28,TRBD1,TGTGCCAGCAGTTTCTTTTGGGACAGGGGCGAGACCCAGTACTTC,CASSFFWDRGETQYF
TRBJ1-1,NA,TRBV30,TRBD1,TGTGCCTGGAGCCCCGGGACAGCGCTAGCTTTCTTT,CAWSPGTALAFF
TRBJ1-2,NA,TRBV18,NA,TGTGCCAGCTCACAAAACGAGGCTGGCTACACCTTC,CASSQNEAGYTF
TRBJ2-1,once,TRBV6-1,NA,TGTGCCAGCATCAGCGGGGACAGGAACAATGAGCAGTTCTTC,CASISGDRNNEQFF
TRBJ2-7,NA,TRBV6-6,NA,TGTGCCAGCAGCTCGGGATACTCCTACGAGCAGTACTTC,CASSSGYSYEQYF
TRBJ2-3,NA,TRBV5-1,TRBD1,TGCGCCAGCAGCTCTTTGACAGGGCGCGCACAAGATACGCAGTATTTT,CASSSLTGRAQDTQYF
TRBJ1-1,NA,TRBV9,NA,TGTGCCAGCAGCGCCTCAGGGACCACTGAAGCTTTCTTT,CASSASGTTEAFF
TRBJ1-2,NA,TRBV20-1,NA,TGCAGTGCACACTCAAGCACAGGCTACACCTTC,CSAHSSTGYTF
TRBJ2-2,NA,TRBV10-1,TRBD2,TGCGCCAGCAGTCAAATCGGGACTAGCGGGACGAACACCGGGGAGCTGTTTTTT,CASSQIGTSGTNTGELFF
TRBJ1-1,NA,TRBV10-3,NA,TGTGCCATCATGGGTTTAAAGGGATTGAACACTGAAGCTTTCTTT,CAIMGLKGLNTEAFF
TRBJ2-7,NA,TRBV10-2,NA,TGCGCCAGCAGTCCGGGGGCGCCGAGCGAGCAGTACTTC,CASSPGAPSEQYF